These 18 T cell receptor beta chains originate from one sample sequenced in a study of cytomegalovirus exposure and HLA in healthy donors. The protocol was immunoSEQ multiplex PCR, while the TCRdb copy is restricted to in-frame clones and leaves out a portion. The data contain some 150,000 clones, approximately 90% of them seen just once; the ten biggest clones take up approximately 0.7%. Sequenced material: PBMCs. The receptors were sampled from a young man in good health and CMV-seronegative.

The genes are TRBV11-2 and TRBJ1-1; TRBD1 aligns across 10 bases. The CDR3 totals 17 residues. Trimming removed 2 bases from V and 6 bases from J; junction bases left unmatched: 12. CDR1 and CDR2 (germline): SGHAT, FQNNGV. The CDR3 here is CASSLIGTGAKWAEAFF. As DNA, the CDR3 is TGTGCCAGCAGCTTAATCGGGACAGGGGCGAAGTGGGCTGAAGCTTTCTTT.

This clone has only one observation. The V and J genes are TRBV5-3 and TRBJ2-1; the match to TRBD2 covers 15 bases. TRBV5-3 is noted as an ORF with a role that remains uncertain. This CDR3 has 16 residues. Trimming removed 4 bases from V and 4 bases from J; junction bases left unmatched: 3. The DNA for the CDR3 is TGTGCCAGAAGCCCTGGGACTAGCGGGAGGTACAATGAGCAGTTCTTC. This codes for CARSPGTSGRYNEQFF.

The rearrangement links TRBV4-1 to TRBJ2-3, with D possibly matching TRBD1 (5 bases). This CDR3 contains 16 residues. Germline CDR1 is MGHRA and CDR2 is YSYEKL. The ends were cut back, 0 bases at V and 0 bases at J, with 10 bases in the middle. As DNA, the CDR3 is TGCGCCAGCAGCCAAGATTCAGGGTTTAGCACAGATACGCAGTATTTT. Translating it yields CASSQDSGFSTDTQYF.

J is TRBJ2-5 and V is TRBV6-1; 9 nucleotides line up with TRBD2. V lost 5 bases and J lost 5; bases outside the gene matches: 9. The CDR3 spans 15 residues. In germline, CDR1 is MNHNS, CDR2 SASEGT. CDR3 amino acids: CASSPLAGDGETQYF. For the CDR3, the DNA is TGTGCCAGCAGTCCCTTAGCGGGAGACGGGGAGACCCAGTACTTC.

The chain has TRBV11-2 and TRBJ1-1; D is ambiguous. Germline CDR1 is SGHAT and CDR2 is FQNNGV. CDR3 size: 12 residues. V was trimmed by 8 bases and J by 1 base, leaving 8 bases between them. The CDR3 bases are TGTGCCAGCCGAGGGCGGAACACTGAAGCTTTCTTT. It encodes CASRGRNTEAFF. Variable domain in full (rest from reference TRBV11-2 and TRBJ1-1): EAGVAQSPRYKIIEKRQSVAFWCNPISGHATLYWYQQILGQGPKLLIQFQNNGVVDDSQLPKDRFSAERLKGVDSTLKIQPAKLEDSAVYLCASRGRNTEAFFGQGTRLTVV.

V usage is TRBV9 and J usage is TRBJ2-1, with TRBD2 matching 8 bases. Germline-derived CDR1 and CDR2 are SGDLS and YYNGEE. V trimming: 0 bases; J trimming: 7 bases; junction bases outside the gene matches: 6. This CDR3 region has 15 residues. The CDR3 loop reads CASSVGAGGGNEQFF. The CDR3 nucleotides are TGTGCCAGCAGCGTAGGGGCGGGAGGAGGGAATGAGCAGTTCTTC.

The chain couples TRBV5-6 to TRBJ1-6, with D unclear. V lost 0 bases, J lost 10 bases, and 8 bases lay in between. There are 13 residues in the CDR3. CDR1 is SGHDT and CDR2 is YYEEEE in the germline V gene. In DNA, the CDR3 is TGTGCCAGCAGCTTGGGCCGCGGGTCACCCCTCCACTTT. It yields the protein CASSLGRGSPLHF.

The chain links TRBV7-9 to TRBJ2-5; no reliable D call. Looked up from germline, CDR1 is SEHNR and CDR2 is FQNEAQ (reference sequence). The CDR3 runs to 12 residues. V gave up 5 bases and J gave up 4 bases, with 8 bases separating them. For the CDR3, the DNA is TGTGCCAGCAGCCAACTAAGAGAGACCCAGTACTTC. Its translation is CASSQLRETQYF.

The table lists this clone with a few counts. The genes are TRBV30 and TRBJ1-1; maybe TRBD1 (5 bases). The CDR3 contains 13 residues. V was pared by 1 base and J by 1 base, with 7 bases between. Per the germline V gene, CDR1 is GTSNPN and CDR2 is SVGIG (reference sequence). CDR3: CAWSATENTEAFF. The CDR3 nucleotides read TGTGCCTGGAGTGCGACAGAGAACACTGAAGCTTTCTTT.

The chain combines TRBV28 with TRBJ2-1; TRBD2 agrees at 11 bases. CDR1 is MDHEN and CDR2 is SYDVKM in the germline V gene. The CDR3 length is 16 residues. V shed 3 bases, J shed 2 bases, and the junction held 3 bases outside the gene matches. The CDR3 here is CASSFLAGGAYNEQFF. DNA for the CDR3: TGTGCCAGCAGTTTCCTAGCGGGAGGAGCCTACAATGAGCAGTTCTTC.

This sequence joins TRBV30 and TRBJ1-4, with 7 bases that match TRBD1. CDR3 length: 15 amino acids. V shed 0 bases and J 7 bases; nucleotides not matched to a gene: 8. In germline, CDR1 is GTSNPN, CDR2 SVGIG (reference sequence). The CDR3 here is CAWSVPTGLVEKLFF. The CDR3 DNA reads TGTGCCTGGAGTGTACCGACAGGGCTCGTTGAAAAACTGTTTTTT.

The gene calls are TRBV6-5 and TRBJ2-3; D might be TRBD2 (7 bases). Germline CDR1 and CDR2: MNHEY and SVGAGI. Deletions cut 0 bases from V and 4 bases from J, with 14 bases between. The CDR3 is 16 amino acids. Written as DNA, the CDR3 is TGTGCCAGCAGTTACTCGGGGGGGCCTATCCCAGATACGCAGTATTTT. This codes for CASSYSGGPIPDTQYF.

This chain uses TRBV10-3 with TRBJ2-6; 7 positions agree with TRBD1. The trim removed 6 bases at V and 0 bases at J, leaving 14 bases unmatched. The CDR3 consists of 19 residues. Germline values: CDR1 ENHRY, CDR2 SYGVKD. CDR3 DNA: TGTGCCATCAGCACCCGGGACAGCCCAACACACTCTGGGGCCAACGTCCTGACTTTC. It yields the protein CAISTRDSPTHSGANVLTF.

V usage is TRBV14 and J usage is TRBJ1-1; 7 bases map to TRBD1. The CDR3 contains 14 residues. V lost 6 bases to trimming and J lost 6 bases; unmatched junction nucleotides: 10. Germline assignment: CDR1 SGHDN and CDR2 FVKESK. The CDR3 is CASSLQGIGSEAFF. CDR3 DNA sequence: TGTGCCAGCAGTCTACAGGGGATCGGCTCTGAAGCTTTCTTT.

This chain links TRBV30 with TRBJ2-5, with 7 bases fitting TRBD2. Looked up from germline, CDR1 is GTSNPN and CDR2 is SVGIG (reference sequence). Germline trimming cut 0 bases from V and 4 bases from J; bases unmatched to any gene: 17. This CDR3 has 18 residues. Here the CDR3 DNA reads TGTGCCTGGAGTGTACTGGGGGGACGGGGGGACCCTCGAGAGACCCAGTACTTC. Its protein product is CAWSVLGGRGDPRETQYF.

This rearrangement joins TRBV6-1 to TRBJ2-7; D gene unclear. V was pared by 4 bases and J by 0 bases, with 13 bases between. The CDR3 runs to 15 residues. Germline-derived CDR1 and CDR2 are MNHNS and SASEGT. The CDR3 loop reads CASSVLQLNSYEQYF. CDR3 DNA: TGTGCCAGCAGTGTGCTGCAACTAAACTCCTACGAGCAGTACTTC.

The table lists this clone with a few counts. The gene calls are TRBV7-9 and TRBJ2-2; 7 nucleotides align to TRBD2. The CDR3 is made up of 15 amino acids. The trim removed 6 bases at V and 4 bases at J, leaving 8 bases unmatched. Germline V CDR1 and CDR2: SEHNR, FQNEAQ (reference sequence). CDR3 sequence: CASRSRGDSTGELFF. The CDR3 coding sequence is TGTGCCAGCAGATCCCGGGGGGATTCCACCGGGGAGCTGTTTTTT.

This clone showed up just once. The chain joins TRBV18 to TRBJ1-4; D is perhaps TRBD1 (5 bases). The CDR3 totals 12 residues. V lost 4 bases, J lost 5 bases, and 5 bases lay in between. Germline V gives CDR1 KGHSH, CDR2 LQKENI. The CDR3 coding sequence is TGTGCCAGCTCACGACAGAATGAAAAACTGTTTTTT. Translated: CASSRQNEKLFF.